The clone carrying this T cell receptor (beta chain) turned up a few times. What it binds is not known. These data come from a study of cytomegalovirus exposure and HLA in healthy donors. The study, taken as a whole, reports: Data from an earlier analysis indicated that most TCR beta V segments were productive either about 87% or about 30% of the time. Associated with cytomegalovirus, according to the listing, were approximately 160 TCR beta chains.

Amplification used 60 Vbeta primers and 13 Jbeta primers. Some clones are missing from TCRdb's copy, which holds only in-frame ones; the method was immunoSEQ multiplex PCR. The table shows around 60,000 clones, with roughly 70% occurring only once. This CDR3 contains 15 residues. J gave up 9 bases and V 4 bases, and 9 bases lay outside the gene matches. The germline CDR1 and CDR2 sequences are MNHEY and SMNVEV (reference sequence). This clonotype was obtained from a man aged 45 to 65 in good health and CMV-seropositive. Sequencing used PBMCs. V and J are TRBV27 and TRBJ1-6, with 7 bases fitting TRBD1. CDR3 amino acids: CASSSYRGKSSPLHF. As DNA, the CDR3 is TGTGCCAGCAGTTCGTACAGGGGTAAGAGTTCACCCCTCCACTTT.